Listed below are T cell receptor beta chains from one sample, sequenced in a study of T-cell reconstitution after alpha-beta-depleted transplantation in children. TCRdb itself ran the PCR reads through MiXCR, one entry per CDR3 protein. The repertoire has around 50,000 distinct CDR3 sequences, 52% of them found once; the top ten carry approximately 38%. The sequencing here drew on peripheral blood, taken before TCRalphabeta/CD19-depleted stem cell transplant. Source of these receptors: a boy younger than two with SCID, due to receive a stem cell transplant. Both conserved end residues are trimmed from each CDR3. Not every row has a clone size; where given, it reads once, few, many or a size class.

. 18 TRBJ1-5 TRBV6-2/TRBV6-3 ASSHTPGTGGLGVTQPQH
few 13 TRBJ1-2 TRBV4-2 ASSQVTDGTWGYT
few 10 TRBJ2-3 TRBV7-2 ASSPGRDTQY
. 14 TRBJ2-7 TRBV20-1 SARDYQGTWAYEQY
few 11 TRBJ2-1 TRBV4-3 ASSQDMLAAQF
few 15 TRBJ2-6 TRBV7-9 ASSLDPRGVGANVLT
. 11 TRBJ2-7 TRBV20-1 SARGQGPYEQY
once 11 TRBJ1-3 TRBV3-1 ASSQVGGNTIY
once 12 TRBJ2-7 TRBV6-1 ASSMPGQGYGQY
. 10 TRBJ1-5 TRBV28 ASSSIDQPQH
. 9 TRBJ2-2 TRBV20-1 SARGVGELF
few 13 TRBJ2-7 TRBV7-9 ASTNTARPSNEQY
few 13 TRBJ2-5 TRBV6-5 ASSYTSGGAETQY
many 9 TRBJ2-3 TRBV29-1 SVARDSGQY
. 10 TRBJ1-2 TRBV28 ASRRGYGGYT
many 13 TRBJ2-2 TRBV7-6 ASSEGQGDTGELF
. 13 TRBJ1-1 TRBV5-1 ASAVTDKMNTEAF
. 16 TRBJ2-5 TRBV4-1 ASSQAHMGLAGRETQY
. 14 TRBJ2-1 TRBV6-4 ASSPSIAGGSDEQF
. 17 TRBJ1-2 TRBV10-3 ATYPIMEGRIGENYGYT
. 13 TRBJ1-2 TRBV13 ASSPQGAQGYGYP
many 9 TRBJ2-7 TRBV7-2 ASSLGIEQY
few 12 TRBJ2-5 TRBV7-2 ASSVGSGKETQY
. 13 TRBJ2-6 TRBV12-3/TRBV12-4 ASSLQGTGANVLT
once 12 TRBJ1-5 TRBV20-1 SASPDAGNQPQH
many 12 TRBJ2-1 TRBV7-2 ASSSTMGGNEQF
many 13 TRBJ1-2 TRBV7-2 ASSPTGDLNYGYT
. 12 TRBJ2-7 TRBV27 ASRPGTGPYEQY
once 11 TRBJ2-7 TRBV20-1 SGRSGVSYEQY
many 11 TRBJ2-5 TRBV12-3/TRBV12-4 ASNLRDRGTQY
few 13 TRBJ2-3 TRBV15 ATSPNGLATDTQY
. 11 TRBJ1-4 TRBV20-1 SASRTGVPKLF
. 10 TRBJ2-7 TRBV12-3/TRBV12-4 ASSFESYEQY
. 14 TRBJ2-1 TRBV11-1 ASSLLSGGAVNEQF
. 12 TRBJ2-7 TRBV11-2 ASSGAGTGAEQY
. 16 TRBJ2-6 TRBV11-2 ASSGYGGPSSGANVLT
. 11 TRBJ2-2 TRBV3-1 ASSQAATGELF
. 14 TRBJ2-5 TRBV28 ASSSPRAGGQETQY
few 8 TRBJ2-1 TRBV12-3/TRBV12-4 ASAGGGQF
few 14 TRBJ1-5 TRBV12-3/TRBV12-4 ASSTGLPWSNQPQH
. 15 TRBJ2-7 TRBV4-1 ASSQGGITGDGYEQY
. 14 TRBJ2-4 TRBV27 ASSWWTGLAKNIQY
few 14 TRBJ2-1 TRBV27 ASSVTGTSSYNEQF
. 13 TRBJ2-2 TRBV27 ASSLWFPNTGELF
. 10 TRBJ1-2 TRBV5-1 ASSLDRYGYT
. 14 TRBJ1-3 TRBV6-1 ASSTGLLLSGNTIY
. 11 TRBJ1-2 TRBV7-2 ASSFPPHYGYT
. 11 TRBJ1-3 TRBV6-5 ASSYNSGNTIY